Sequencing of this T cell receptor beta chain was carried out in a study of blood T cells in healthy people across ages. At least 6 micrograms of total RNA were extracted per sample. The second PCR ran about 7 to 12 cycles with a sample-barcoded 5' primer and J-beta primers. The template-switch adaptor, which had 12 random nucleotides, put a tag on each cDNA molecule. TCRdb reprocessed the 5' RACE reads via MiXCR and lists one record per CDR3 protein. The data show roughly 2 million distinct CDR3 sequences, with roughly 52% seen just once and roughly 2% held by the top ten. On this clonotype itself: Its specificity is not known.

Study-wide results and limits: Unsorted PBMCs prevented conclusive naive versus antigen-experienced comparison.

The germline V gene has CDR1 MNHNY and CDR2 SVGAGI (reference sequence). V was clipped by 6 bases and J by 7 bases, with 15 bases between them. This CDR3 spans 13 amino acids. Sequencing used blood. This TCR was sampled from a woman aged 40 to 50 in good health. V is TRBV6-6 and J is TRBJ1-2, with D perhaps TRBD1 (6 bases). DNA of the CDR3: TGTGCCAGCAGCTCCACCGAGGGGGGTGGCTACACCTTC. This encodes CASSSTEGGGYTF.